Listed here are 30 T cell receptor beta chains from one sample, sequenced in a study of blood T cells in healthy people across ages. Combining a sample-barcoded 5' primer with a J-beta primer mix, a second PCR ran for about 7 to 12 cycles. Via MiXCR, TCRdb re-called the 5' RACE reads, giving one row per CDR3 protein. The profile shows some 800,000 distinct CDR3 sequences, more than 20% of them singletons. The data also belong to a second study, concerning T cells of mothers and their children.

Sequenced input: blood. Every receptor here comes from a boy younger than 18 in good health.

The chain has TRBV6-2 or TRBV6-3 and TRBJ2-5; 7 bases fit TRBD1. Germline values: CDR1 MNHEY, CDR2 SVGEGT. This CDR3 is 16 amino acids long. Germline trimming cut 5 bases from V and 5 bases from J; bases unmatched to any gene: 14. CDR3 DNA sequence: TGTGCCAGCAGTCCTAGGACAGGAAGGGACGAGGAGACCCAGTACTTC. Protein sequence: CASSPRTGRDEETQYF.

The genes are TRBV2 and TRBJ1-6; TRBD1 is a possible D gene (5 bases). CDR3 length: 14 amino acids. Germline V gene data show CDR1 as SNHLY and CDR2 as FYNNEI. V lost 6 bases, J lost 2 bases, and 8 bases lay in between. In nucleotides, the CDR3 is TGTGCCAGCAGAGGGGAGGCCTATAATTCACCCCTCCACTTT. Its protein product is CASRGEAYNSPLHF.

J is TRBJ1-1 and V is TRBV4-2; 7 bases align to TRBD1. CDR3 size: 18 residues. Germline trimming cut 4 bases from V and 0 bases from J; bases unmatched to any gene: 14. Germline lookup yields CDR1 LGHNA and CDR2 YNFKEQ. The CDR3 reads CASSPTGQGGPMNTEAFF. The CDR3 nucleotides are TGTGCCAGCAGCCCCACTGGGCAGGGGGGCCCCATGAACACTGAAGCTTTCTTT.

This rearrangement joins TRBV20-1 to TRBJ2-7; 9 bases agree with TRBD2. Germline CDR1 is DFQATT and CDR2 is SNEGSKA (reference sequence). The junction had 7 bases not matched to a gene; V was cut back by 1 base and J by 3 bases. The CDR3 is made up of 15 amino acids. The CDR3 region is CSARAAGGPFYEQYF. The CDR3 DNA follows: TGCAGTGCTAGAGCTGCGGGAGGGCCTTTCTACGAGCAGTACTTC.

About this clonotype: At one end, the junction sequence differs from germline, possibly due to a read error. The rearrangement uses TRBV28 and TRBJ2-5; D uncertain. CDR1 is MDHEN, CDR2 SYDVKM, per germline. The CDR3 is made up of 11 amino acids. CDR3 bases: TGTGCCGGCAGTGGTCAAGAGACCCAGTACTTC. Its translation: CAGSGQETQYF.

This chain uses TRBV11-2 with TRBJ2-5, with 7 bases identical to TRBD1. The J call is doubtful: the DNA matches TRBJ2-7 better. The germline CDR1 and CDR2 sequences are SGHAT and FQNNGV. The CDR3 runs to 15 residues. CDR3 amino acids: CASSKPGQPLDEQYF. CDR3 nucleotide sequence: TGTGCCAGCAGCAAGCCGGGACAGCCTTTAGACGAGCAGTACTTC.

This clonotype has just a few counts. J is TRBJ1-2 and V is TRBV29-1; maybe TRBD1 (5 bases). V was clipped by 7 bases and J by 8 bases, with 14 bases between them. This CDR3 has 11 residues. Germline values: CDR1 SQVTM, CDR2 ANQGSEA. CDR3 nucleotide sequence: TGCAGCGGTGGGCAGGGAGGGGGCTACACCTTC. Translation: CSGGQGGGYTF.

The genes are TRBV29-1 and TRBJ1-1; the D is unclear. Trimming shortened V by 5 bases and J by 3 bases, and 10 bases separated the two germline ends. Germline assignment: CDR1 SQVTM and CDR2 ANQGSEA. This CDR3 has 12 amino acids. CDR3 DNA: TGCAGCGTTCCCACGGATTACACTGAAGCTTTCTTT. Amino acid sequence: CSVPTDYTEAFF.

The V gene is TRBV12-3 or TRBV12-4, the J gene TRBJ2-4, with D hard to call. The germline V and J ends were trimmed by 3 bases and 7 bases, with 7 bases remaining between them. The CDR3 runs to 12 residues. The CDR3 nucleotides are TGTGCCAGCAGTTTTACCGGGAACATTCAGTACTTC. Protein sequence: CASSFTGNIQYF.

This chain uses TRBV7-3 with TRBJ2-5, with no clear D. The V end lost 5 bases, the J end lost 1 base, and 14 bases lay between the germline ends. The CDR3 has 15 amino acids. Per the germline V gene, CDR1 is SGHTA and CDR2 is FQGTGA. The CDR3 DNA follows: TGTGCCAGCAGCCTGGCCGGGTCCGGCCAAGAGACCCAGTACTTC. As protein: CASSLAGSGQETQYF.

This clonotype was detected a few times. The chain combines TRBV6-6 with TRBJ2-3; 10 positions match TRBD1. Germline V CDR1 and CDR2: MNHNY, SVGAGI (reference sequence). Losses at the gene ends were 6 bases for V and 4 bases for J; bases not matched to a gene: 10. This CDR3 has 16 residues. The CDR3, as DNA: TGTGCCAGCAGACCCCGACAGGGGGCTTATCCAGATACGCAGTATTTT. It is translated as CASRPRQGAYPDTQYF.

This clonotype was recorded a few times. This sequence joins TRBV7-2 and TRBJ2-5, with D perhaps matching TRBD2 (6 bases). CDR3 length equals 15 residues. Germline CDR1 is SGHTA and CDR2 is FQGNSA. The V end lost 5 bases, the J end lost 5 bases, and 18 bases lay between the germline ends. DNA for the CDR3: TGTGCCAGCAGCGCTAGGGGCAGCCGGGGGGAGACCCAGTACTTC. Translated, it gives CASSARGSRGETQYF.

V gene TRBV28 combines with J gene TRBJ2-7, with D perhaps TRBD1 (6 bases). Trimming cost V 6 bases and J 3 bases, with 12 bases left between them. Germline CDR1 and CDR2: MDHEN and SYDVKM. The CDR3 has 13 residues. CDR3 in DNA: TGTGCCAGCAGACAGGGTAAGGACTACGAGCAGTACTTC. Translating it yields CASRQGKDYEQYF.

The chain has TRBV11-2 and TRBJ1-4, with unresolved D. The CDR3 is 12 residues long. The V end lost 2 bases, the J end lost 13 bases, and 11 bases lay between the germline ends. In germline, CDR1 is SGHAT, CDR2 FQNNGV. Written as DNA, the CDR3 is TGTGCCAGCAGCTTAAGCCCCCAGGCACTGTTTTTT. This codes for CASSLSPQALFF.

This chain joins TRBV7-8 and TRBJ2-3; 15 nucleotides line up with TRBD2. The ends lost 5 bases at V and 3 bases at J; junction bases unmatched: 9. Per germline, CDR1 SGHVS and CDR2 FQNEAQ. CDR3 length: 18 amino acids. The DNA for the CDR3 is TGTGCCAGCAGCCCCGGGACTAGCGGGGGGAGAGGAACAGATACGCAGTATTTT. Translation gives CASSPGTSGGRGTDTQYF. Full variable domain (remainder filled in from reference TRBV7-8 and TRBJ2-3): GAGVSQSPRYKVAKRGQDVALRCDPISGHVSLFWYQQALGQGPEFLTYFQNEAQLDKSGLPSDRFFAERPEGSVSTLKIQRTQQEDSAVYLCASSPGTSGGRGTDTQYFGPGTRLTVL.

The V and J genes are TRBV6-1 and TRBJ1-1, with TRBD1 as a possible D gene (5 bases). The germline V gene encodes CDR1 MNHNS and CDR2 SASEGT. The CDR3 is 15 residues long. The V end was cut by 7 bases, the J end by 4 bases, with 19 bases between. The CDR3 bases are TGTGCCAGCATCTCGGGAGTCGCCGGGACCACTGAAGCTTTCTTT. Its translation: CASISGVAGTTEAFF.

This clonotype occurred a few times. V gene TRBV27 combines with J gene TRBJ2-5, with a weak D call TRBD1 (6 bases). The end of the DNA is better explained by TRBJ2-7, so the J call may be wrong. There are 14 residues in the CDR3. Looked up from germline, CDR1 is MNHEY and CDR2 is SMNVEV (reference sequence). The CDR3 DNA sequence: TGTGCCAGCAGTGCAGGGGCACGCATCTACGAGCAGTACTTC. Translating gives CASSAGARIYEQYF.

This rearrangement joins TRBV28 to TRBJ1-1; D not resolved. Trimming pared 11 bases from V and 1 base from J, leaving 8 bases between. The CDR3 is 11 amino acids. Germline lookup yields CDR1 MDHEN and CDR2 SYDVKM. The CDR3 DNA is TGTGCCCTCCGCAGGAACACTGAAGCTTTCTTT. Protein product: CALRRNTEAFF.

V and J are TRBV28 and TRBJ2-4; D gene uncertain. The V gene's germline CDR1 is MDHEN and CDR2 SYDVKM. The CDR3 totals 11 residues. Trimming took 2 bases from V and 11 from J, leaving 7 bases between them. CDR3 sequence reads: CASSLMDVQYF. In DNA, the CDR3 is TGTGCCAGCAGTTTAATGGATGTTCAGTACTTC.

This clonotype came up a few times. CDR3 DNA: TGCGCCAGCAGCTTGAAGGCGGGACGGGGTATAAACACTGAAGCTTTCTTT. Translation: CASSLKAGRGINTEAFF. V and J are TRBV5-1 and TRBJ1-1; a weak D match, TRBD1 (5 bases). V lost 1 base, J lost 2 bases, and 18 bases lay in between. The CDR3 totals 17 residues. Germline-derived CDR1 and CDR2 are SGHRS and YFSETQ.

This chain links TRBV7-9 with TRBJ1-1, with 8 positions matching TRBD1. The germline gives CDR1 SEHNR, CDR2 FQNEAQ (reference sequence). The CDR3 spans 14 residues. Trimming removed 2 bases from V and 7 bases from J; junction bases left unmatched: 6. This chain's CDR3 is CASSLKGQGDEAFF. Written as DNA, the CDR3 is TGTGCCAGCAGCTTAAAAGGACAGGGCGATGAAGCTTTCTTT.

This clonotype showed up many times. The chain is built from TRBV6-2 or TRBV6-3 and TRBJ2-6; D gene unclear. Trimming removed 0 bases at V and 3 bases at J, with 0 bases between. The CDR3 has 13 amino acids. Germline V gives CDR1 MNHEY, CDR2 SVGEGT. The CDR3 region has the DNA TGTGCCAGCAGTTACTCTGGGGCCAACGTCCTGACTTTC. Residues: CASSYSGANVLTF.

This clonotype has just a few counts. The CDR3 is CASSLQGLKETQYF. In nucleotides, the CDR3 is TGTGCCAGCAGCTTACAGGGGCTAAAAGAGACCCAGTACTTC. The chain has TRBV13 and TRBJ2-5, with D perhaps matching TRBD1 (6 bases). The CDR3 extends over 14 amino acids. CDR1 is PRHDT, CDR2 FYEKMQ, per germline (reference sequence). V was shortened by 2 bases and J by 3 bases, with 10 bases between the two germline ends.

J is TRBJ2-2 and V is TRBV6-2 or TRBV6-3; a weak D match, TRBD2 (5 bases). The CDR3 spans 14 residues. Germline V CDR1 and CDR2: MNHEY, SVGEGT. Trimming stripped 7 bases from V and 8 bases from J, with 17 bases between. CDR3 DNA: TGTGCCAGCACCAGTCCCGGGAACGCGGGGGAGCTGTTTTTT. Encoded protein: CASTSPGNAGELFF.

The chain carries TRBV2 and TRBJ2-1; tentative D call: TRBD2 (5 bases). The germline V gene has CDR1 SNHLY and CDR2 FYNNEI. This CDR3 contains 18 residues. The V gene lost 6 bases and the J gene lost 3 bases, with 24 bases spanning the gap. The CDR3 region is CASSVGLAGPADYNEQFF. CDR3 nucleotide sequence: TGTGCCAGCAGCGTCGGACTGGCGGGCCCTGCTGACTACAATGAGCAGTTCTTC.

This clonotype has more than one count but fewer than ten. The V and J genes are TRBV7-9 and TRBJ2-5; the D is unclear. This CDR3 contains 13 residues. Germline loops: CDR1 SEHNR, CDR2 FQNEAQ (reference sequence). The V end was cut by 1 base, the J end by 5 bases, with 8 bases between. The CDR3 DNA follows: TGTGCCAGCAGCTTAGTAGATGAGGAGACCCAGTACTTC. This codes for CASSLVDEETQYF.

Only a few counts were recorded for this clonotype. The V call is TRBV29-1, the J call TRBJ2-1; TRBD2 aligns across 11 bases. The CDR3 runs to 18 residues. Germline V gene lookup returns CDR1 SQVTM and CDR2 ANQGSEA. V lost 5 bases to trimming and J lost 0 bases; unmatched junction nucleotides: 12. The CDR3 DNA follows: TGCAGCGTTCCTAATAGACTAGCGGGACCGAGCTCCTACAATGAGCAGTTCTTC. Protein product: CSVPNRLAGPSSYNEQFF.

The rearrangement uses TRBV7-6 and TRBJ2-5; D is unclear. Trimming took 1 base from V and 2 from J, leaving 11 bases between them. Germline-derived CDR1 and CDR2 are SGHVS and FNYEAQ. The CDR3 is 15 residues long. CDR3 DNA sequence: TGTGCCAGCAGCTTAGTTACCGTCAGACAAGAGACCCAGTACTTC. Its translation is CASSLVTVRQETQYF.

This rearrangement joins TRBV6-6 to TRBJ2-5; TRBD2 matches at 8 bases. The J call is uncertain, as TRBJ2-7 better fits the DNA end. The CDR3 totals 14 residues. Germline values: CDR1 MNHNY, CDR2 SVGAGI (reference sequence). CDR3 residues: CASSYGTGGNEQYF. CDR3 DNA sequence: TGTGCCAGCAGTTACGGGACGGGAGGGAACGAGCAGTACTTC.

This clonotype was seen a few times. The J gene is TRBJ1-5, the V gene TRBV12-5; TRBD1 might be the D (6 bases). Germline V lookup: CDR1 LGHNT, CDR2 FRNRAP. This CDR3 contains 14 residues. The CDR3, as DNA: TGTGTCACGAGAAGTTACAGGGAAGGGCAGCCCCAGCATTTT. Protein product: CVTRSYREGQPQHF. Together with reference TRBV12-5 and TRBJ1-5, the CDR3 gives the full variable domain: DARVTQTPRHKVTEMGQEVTMRCQPILGHNTVFWYRQTMMQGLELLAYFRNRAPLDDSGMPKDRFSAEMPDATLATLKIQPSEPRDSAVYFCVTRSYREGQPQHFGDGTRLSIL.